Given below is one TCR beta chain in context. In the source study's methods: Quantification of nucleated cells was approximated via reference gene primer amplification. The table came from immunoSEQ multiplex PCR; TCRdb's copy has only in-frame clones and leaves some out. V, J and clone size are taken as reported in that table, and D and trimming were inferred from the DNA itself. The data hold 150,000 to 200,000 clones, with around 76% observed a single time. The entry originates in a study of blood T cell repertoires in COVID-19. Study context: Whether acute or convalescent, the COVID-19 samples came from the United States, Italy and Spain. Sample material is recorded as cDNA or gDNA derived from T cells, B-cell-depleted T cells, or PBMCs.

Germline-derived CDR1 and CDR2 are SGHNT and YENEEA. This CDR3 contains 13 residues. V shed 0 bases and J shed 6 bases, with 8 bases lying between them. The rearrangement links TRBV11-3 to TRBJ1-1; D call uncertain. The source of this sequence is a woman between 50 and 59 years old with active or convalescent COVID-19. Sequenced: peripheral blood. The CDR3 protein is CASSLEGGAEAFF. Written as DNA, the CDR3 is TGTGCCAGCAGCTTAGAGGGTGGAGCTGAAGCTTTCTTT.